This T cell receptor (beta chain) appears in the sequencing data of a study of blood T cell repertoires in COVID-19. Study-wide context: Researchers got acute and convalescent COVID-19 samples from the United States, Italy and Spain. In each case, the material was cDNA or gDNA derived from T cells, B-cell-depleted T cells, or PBMCs.

Trimming cost V 3 bases and J 0 bases; bases outside gene matches: 2. Per the germline V gene, CDR1 is GTSNPN and CDR2 is SVGIG (reference sequence). The CDR3 length is 14 residues. In the authors' workflow: For nucleated cells, counts were estimated from reference gene primer amplification. Profiling relied on immunoSEQ multiplex PCR, and the TCRdb table lists in-frame clones only, not all of them. The D gene and trimming were derived from the DNA, and the V and J assignments and clone size from that table. Among about 150,000 clones listed, 78% were seen once. This clonotype was obtained from a man aged 55 to 70 who had recovered from COVID-19. Sequencing was done on a sample of peripheral blood. This sequence joins TRBV30 and TRBJ1-2; 9 bases map to TRBD1. The CDR3 loop reads CAWRRDRANYGYTF. For the CDR3, the DNA is TGTGCCTGGAGACGGGACAGGGCTAACTATGGCTACACCTTC.